One sample yielded the 31 T cell receptor beta chains listed below, sequenced in a study of blood T cell repertoires in COVID-19. Repertoires were generated with immunoSEQ multiplex PCR, while TCRdb's copy carries only in-frame clones and drops some. The sample lists about 100,000 clones; approximately 81% were seen once. The material sequenced was peripheral blood. Receptors originate from a human donor in a cohort sampled during active COVID-19.

The V and J genes are TRBV7-3 and TRBJ2-3; 9 bases agree with TRBD2. Trimming removed 10 bases from V and 0 bases from J; junction bases left unmatched: 5. The length of the CDR3 is 14 residues. Germline V lookup: CDR1 SGHTA, CDR2 FQGTGA. DNA for the CDR3: TGTGCCACCAAGGCGGGGGGGAGCACAGATACGCAGTATTTT. Its translation is CATKAGGSTDTQYF.

This chain connects TRBV6-5 to TRBJ1-1, with a weak D call TRBD1 (6 bases). This CDR3 comprises 13 residues. CDR1 is MNHEY and CDR2 is SVGAGI in the germline V gene. V shed 6 bases and J shed 1 base, with 9 bases lying between them. The CDR3 DNA follows: TGTGCCAGCAGGGTACAGGGGAACACTGAAGCTTTCTTT. The encoded protein is CASRVQGNTEAFF.

The chain joins TRBV14 to TRBJ2-3, with D hard to call. This CDR3 comprises 14 residues. Deletions cut 0 bases from V and 8 bases from J, with 12 bases between. Germline V gene data show CDR1 as SGHDN and CDR2 as FVKESK. CDR3 sequence: CASSQDPSIPTQYF. CDR3 sequence (DNA): TGTGCCAGCAGCCAAGATCCGTCTATTCCTACGCAGTATTTT.

The rearrangement links TRBV27 to TRBJ1-2, with D possibly TRBD1 on 5 matching bases. Trimming took 5 bases from V and 8 from J, leaving 18 bases between them. Germline CDR1 and CDR2: MNHEY and SMNVEV (reference sequence). The CDR3 consists of 14 residues. CDR3 sequence (DNA): TGTGCCAGCAGTCCCCCGGGCAGGGCTGGAGGCTACACCTTC. It codes for CASSPPGRAGGYTF.

This rearrangement joins TRBV18 to TRBJ2-2; perhaps TRBD1 as D (5 bases). In germline, CDR1 is KGHSH, CDR2 LQKENI. V lost 3 bases and J 2 bases, leaving 13 bases between the germline ends. This CDR3 comprises 16 residues. CDR3 sequence (DNA): TGTGCCAGCTCACCTCGTGGGGCGGCTAACACCGGGGAGCTGTTTTTT. Protein: CASSPRGAANTGELFF. Full variable domain (rest looked up from reference TRBV18 and TRBJ2-2): NAGVMQNPRHLVRRRGQEARLRCSPMKGHSHVYWYRQLPEEGLKFMVYLQKENIIDESGMPKERFSAEFPKEGPSILRIQQVVRGDSAAYFCASSPRGAANTGELFFGEGSRLTVL.

The rearrangement uses TRBV4-1 and TRBJ2-7; 9 positions match TRBD1. Germline CDR1 is MGHRA and CDR2 is YSYEKL. J gave up 2 bases and V 1 base, and 9 bases lay outside the gene matches. CDR3 length equals 17 residues. The CDR3: CASSQATGTGYTYEQYF. CDR3 nucleotides: TGCGCCAGCAGCCAAGCGACCGGGACAGGGTATACCTACGAGCAGTACTTC.

In DNA, the CDR3 is TGTGCCAGCAGGACAGGGGGAAATCAGCCCCAGCATTTT. Translating it yields CASRTGGNQPQHF. The gene calls are TRBV7-2 and TRBJ1-5, with TRBD1 identical over 9 bases. Germline CDR1 SGHTA, CDR2 FQGNSA. Germline trimming cut 6 bases from V and 4 bases from J; bases unmatched to any gene: 1. The CDR3 has 13 amino acids.

This chain connects TRBV10-3 to TRBJ1-2, with D perhaps TRBD1 (6 bases). The germline CDR1 and CDR2 sequences are ENHRY and SYGVKD. The ends were cut back, 0 bases at V and 2 bases at J, with 19 bases in the middle. The length of the CDR3 is 18 residues. CDR3 coding DNA: TGTGCCATCAGTGAGTCGGCTTATCAGGGGATCAAGAACTATGGCTACACCTTC. This translates into CAISESAYQGIKNYGYTF.

This clone has only a few counts. J is TRBJ1-2 and V is TRBV6-5; 9 bases match TRBD1. This CDR3 has 14 amino acids. V trimming: 5 bases; J trimming: 4 bases; junction bases outside the gene matches: 5. Germline lookup yields CDR1 MNHEY and CDR2 SVGAGI. The CDR3 here is CASSNRDRAYGYTF. The DNA of the CDR3 is TGTGCCAGCAGTAACCGGGACAGGGCCTATGGCTACACCTTC.

The chain links TRBV11-2 to TRBJ2-5; 8 nucleotides match TRBD2. This CDR3 contains 19 residues. CDR1 and CDR2 (germline): SGHAT, FQNNGV. V was clipped by 0 bases and J by 4 bases; unmatched bases: 16. CDR3 region: CASSLDHLSGGRVGETQYF. The DNA for the CDR3 is TGTGCCAGCAGCTTAGATCATCTGAGCGGGGGTCGGGTCGGAGAGACCCAGTACTTC.

The rearrangement joins TRBV19 to TRBJ1-2; TRBD1 matches 7 bases. The germline V gene encodes CDR1 LNHDA and CDR2 SQIVND (reference sequence). The CDR3 sequence is 16 residues long. V lost 4 bases, J lost 0 bases, and 8 bases stayed unmatched. The CDR3 region has the DNA TGTGCCAGTAGTAGGAACCACGGGACAGCTAACTATGGCTACACCTTC. It yields the protein CASSRNHGTANYGYTF.

A remark on this clone: The junction shows a germline mismatch at one end, possibly a read error. The chain has TRBV7-9 and TRBJ2-2, with 7 bases aligning to TRBD2. Germline assignment: CDR1 SEHNR and CDR2 FQNEAQ (reference sequence). The CDR3 loop spans 15 amino acids. The CDR3 here is CASSIAGSNTGELFF. As DNA, the CDR3 is TGTGCCAGCAGCATAGCGGGCTCGAACACCGGGGAGCTGTTTTTT.

This clone was detected only once. This chain connects TRBV19 to TRBJ2-2; 9 bases map to TRBD2. Germline values: CDR1 LNHDA, CDR2 SQIVND (reference sequence). The CDR3 spans 16 residues. The ends lost 2 bases at V and 2 bases at J; junction bases unmatched: 3. The CDR3: CASSILAGLNTGELFF. CDR3 sequence (DNA): TGTGCCAGTAGTATACTAGCGGGGCTTAACACCGGGGAGCTGTTTTTT.

The V and J genes are TRBV4-1 and TRBJ2-5, with 7 bases fitting TRBD2. This CDR3 is 14 amino acids long. CDR1 is MGHRA, CDR2 YSYEKL, per germline. The junction had 7 bases not matched to a gene; V was cut back by 4 bases and J by 5 bases. The DNA of the CDR3 is TGCGCCAGCAGCCCTCCGACTAGCCGGGAGACCCAGTACTTC. Translated, it gives CASSPPTSRETQYF.

The chain carries TRBV7-6 and TRBJ2-3; 7 bases align to TRBD2. Germline CDR1 and CDR2: SGHVS and FNYEAQ. Trimming at V came to 2 bases and at J to 4 bases, leaving 6 bases not matched to a gene. CDR3 length: 15 residues. CDR3 amino acids: CASSLPAGKADTQYF. The DNA of the CDR3 is TGTGCCAGCAGCTTACCAGCGGGGAAGGCAGATACGCAGTATTTT.

The J gene is TRBJ2-1, the V gene TRBV19, with 14 bases that match TRBD2. Germline CDR1 LNHDA, CDR2 SQIVND (reference sequence). This CDR3 region has 16 residues. The trim removed 1 base at V and 9 bases at J, leaving 5 bases unmatched. CDR3 amino acids: CASSIVGTSGSAEQFF. The CDR3 nucleotides read TGTGCCAGTAGTATAGTTGGGACTAGCGGGAGCGCTGAGCAGTTCTTC.

This chain uses TRBV4-1 with TRBJ1-5, with D possibly being TRBD1 (5 bases). The germline CDR1 and CDR2 sequences are MGHRA and YSYEKL. This CDR3 has 16 amino acids. Trimming removed 1 base at V and 2 bases at J, with 12 bases between. The CDR3 DNA is TGCGCCAGCAGCCAAGGGGGACTCAAAGGCAATCAGCCCCAGCATTTT. This encodes CASSQGGLKGNQPQHF.

The chain combines TRBV19 with TRBJ1-4, with a weak D call TRBD1 (6 bases). Germline loops: CDR1 LNHDA, CDR2 SQIVND (reference sequence). This CDR3 contains 13 residues. Trimming removed 7 bases at V and 8 bases at J, with 14 bases between. The CDR3 sequence is CASTNREREKLFF. The CDR3 nucleotides are TGTGCCAGTACGAACAGGGAGCGGGAAAAACTGTTTTTT. The full variable domain, completed using reference TRBV19 and TRBJ1-4, is DGGITQSPKYLFRKEGQNVTLSCEQNLNHDAMYWYRQDPGQGLRLIYYSQIVNDFQKGDIAEGYSVSREKKESFPLTVTSAQKNPTAFYLCASTNREREKLFFGSGTQLSVL.

The rearrangement uses TRBV5-1 and TRBJ1-1; D remains unclear. Germline assignment: CDR1 SGHRS and CDR2 YFSETQ. The V gene lost 0 bases and the J gene lost 0 bases, with 6 bases spanning the gap. The CDR3 runs 14 residues. The CDR3 DNA follows: TGCGCCAGCAGCTTGGGCGGAATGAACACTGAAGCTTTCTTT. This encodes CASSLGGMNTEAFF.

The chain is built from TRBV27 and TRBJ2-7; D might be TRBD1 (6 bases). The CDR3 extends over 14 amino acids. CDR1 is MNHEY, CDR2 SMNVEV, per germline (reference sequence). Trimming took 6 bases from V and 0 from J, leaving 12 bases between them. CDR3 region: CASREDSYSYEQYF. The CDR3 DNA reads as TGTGCCAGCAGGGAGGACAGCTACTCCTACGAGCAGTACTTC.

The chain carries TRBV5-1 and TRBJ1-1; 9 nucleotides match TRBD1. The germline gives CDR1 SGHRS, CDR2 YFSETQ. The CDR3 is 14 amino acids. V shed 4 bases and J 4 bases; nucleotides not matched to a gene: 5. CDR3 DNA sequence: TGCGCCAGCAGCAATACGACAGGGGGCACTGAAGCTTTCTTT. It specifies CASSNTTGGTEAFF.

Note on this clone: Different DNA sequences within this sample yield the same CDR3. V usage is TRBV28 and J usage is TRBJ1-4, with TRBD1 as a possible D gene (5 bases). The V gene lost 6 bases and the J gene lost 1 base, with 9 bases spanning the gap. The V gene's germline CDR1 is MDHEN and CDR2 SYDVKM. This CDR3 region has 14 residues. CDR3 protein: CASSLGGTNEKLFF. In DNA, the CDR3 is TGTGCCAGCAGCCTGGGGGGAACTAATGAAAAACTGTTTTTT.

Only a few counts were recorded for this clone. The chain uses TRBV5-1 and TRBJ2-1; the D gene is possibly TRBD1 (5 bases). The germline CDR1 and CDR2 sequences are SGHRS and YFSETQ. CDR3 length equals 16 residues. With 0 bases removed from V and 6 bases from J, the gap between germline ends came to 16 bases. The CDR3 is CASSLDPPQGSNEQFF. CDR3 sequence (DNA): TGCGCCAGCAGCTTGGACCCCCCTCAGGGTAGCAATGAGCAGTTCTTC.

This clone came up once. The chain carries TRBV5-1 and TRBJ1-1; D is unresolved. The CDR3 consists of 14 residues. From germline, CDR1 is SGHRS and CDR2 YFSETQ. Trimming removed 0 bases at V and 1 base at J, with 7 bases between. The CDR3 loop is CASSLDRGNTEAFF. The CDR3 nucleotides are TGCGCCAGCAGCTTGGATCGGGGGAACACTGAAGCTTTCTTT.

V gene TRBV7-3 combines with J gene TRBJ2-3; D remains unclear. V shed 5 bases and J shed 3 bases, with 6 bases lying between them. Germline CDR1 and CDR2: SGHTA and FQGTGA. The CDR3 has 12 residues. The CDR3 DNA reads as TGTGCCAGCAGCCCCCCAACAGATACGCAGTATTTT. This gives the protein CASSPPTDTQYF. The full variable domain, in which reference TRBV7-3 and TRBJ2-3 provide the parts outside the CDR3, is GAGVSQTPSNKVTEKGKYVELRCDPISGHTALYWYRQSLGQGPEFLIYFQGTGAADDSGLPNDRFFAVRPEGSVSTLKIQRTERGDSAVYLCASSPPTDTQYFGPGTRLTVL.

V gene TRBV9 combines with J gene TRBJ1-1, with D tentatively TRBD1 (6 bases). Trimming stripped 5 bases from V and 4 bases from J, with 12 bases between. Per the germline V gene, CDR1 is SGDLS and CDR2 is YYNGEE. The CDR3 sequence is 13 residues long. CDR3 sequence reads: CASSPQGGTEAFF. The CDR3, as DNA: TGTGCCAGCAGTCCTCAAGGGGGCACTGAAGCTTTCTTT. The whole variable domain, remainder taken from reference TRBV9 and TRBJ1-1, is DSGVTQTPKHLITATGQRVTLRCSPRSGDLSVYWYQQSLDQGLQFLIQYYNGEERAKGNILERFSAQQFPDLHSELNLSSLELGDSALYFCASSPQGGTEAFFGQGTRLTVV.

The CDR3: CAIGPEGSNQPQHF. The CDR3 nucleotides are TGTGCCATCGGCCCAGAGGGAAGCAATCAGCCCCAGCATTTT. This chain uses TRBV10-3 with TRBJ1-5; D is uncertain. This CDR3 contains 14 residues. Germline loops: CDR1 ENHRY, CDR2 SYGVKD. Between the trimmed V and J ends, which lost 8 bases and 1 base, there was a span of 12 bases.

The V gene is TRBV18, the J gene TRBJ1-5, with D perhaps TRBD1 (6 bases). The CDR3 sequence is 15 residues long. Germline V gene data show CDR1 as KGHSH and CDR2 as LQKENI. Trimming took 3 bases from V and 0 from J, leaving 9 bases between them. CDR3 DNA: TGTGCCAGCTCACCCCAGGGGATTAGCAATCAGCCCCAGCATTTT. It is translated as CASSPQGISNQPQHF.

This clone was observed a single time. The CDR3 loop is CASSTPGQPYTF. CDR3 DNA sequence: TGTGCCAGCAGCACACCGGGACAACCCTACACCTTC. V gene TRBV7-2 combines with J gene TRBJ1-2; TRBD1 is a possible D gene (6 bases). The CDR3 runs to 12 residues. The V gene's germline CDR1 is SGHTA and CDR2 FQGNSA. Trimming cost V 5 bases and J 10 bases, with 14 bases left between them.

Only one count was recorded for this clone. The V call is TRBV11-3, the J call TRBJ2-2; D gene unclear. Trimming removed 3 bases at V and 5 bases at J, with 10 bases between. The germline gives CDR1 SGHNT, CDR2 YENEEA. The CDR3 runs 14 residues. CDR3 DNA sequence: TGTGCCAGCAGCTTTGTGTCGGGTACCGGGGAGCTGTTTTTT. The encoded protein is CASSFVSGTGELFF.

The rearrangement links TRBV5-4 to TRBJ2-5; 9 nucleotides agree with TRBD1. The CDR3 extends over 16 amino acids. Unmatched junction bases numbered 12, after V lost 4 bases and J lost 5 bases. Germline CDR1 and CDR2: SGHNT and YYREEE (reference sequence). This CDR3 reads CASSAPGTGLRETQYF. The CDR3 DNA sequence: TGTGCCAGCAGCGCCCCCGGGACAGGGTTACGCGAGACCCAGTACTTC.